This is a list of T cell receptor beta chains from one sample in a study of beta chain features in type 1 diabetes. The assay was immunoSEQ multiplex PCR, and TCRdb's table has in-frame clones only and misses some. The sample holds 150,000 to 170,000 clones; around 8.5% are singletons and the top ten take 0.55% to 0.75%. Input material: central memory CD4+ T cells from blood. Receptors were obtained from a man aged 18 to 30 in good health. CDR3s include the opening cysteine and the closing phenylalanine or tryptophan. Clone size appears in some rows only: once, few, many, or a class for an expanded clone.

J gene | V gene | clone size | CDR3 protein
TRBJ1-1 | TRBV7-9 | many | CASGILTEAFF
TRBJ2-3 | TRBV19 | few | CASSSRSGRDTQYF
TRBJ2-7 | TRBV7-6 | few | CASSPNMGQGSYEQYF
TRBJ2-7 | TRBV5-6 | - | CASSLVSTPYEQYF
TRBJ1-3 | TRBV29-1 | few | CSAIERHTSSGNTIYF
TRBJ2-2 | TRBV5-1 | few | CASSPGTSGELFF
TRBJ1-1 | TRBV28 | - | CASSTVDTEAFF
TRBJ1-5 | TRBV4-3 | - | CASSLDSQGNQPQHF
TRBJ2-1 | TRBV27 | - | CASRPRTGVQFF
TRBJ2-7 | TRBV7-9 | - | CASSLDAGGGEQYF
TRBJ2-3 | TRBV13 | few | CASSRRDRTDTQYF
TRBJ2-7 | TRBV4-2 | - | CASSHNREGGYEQYF
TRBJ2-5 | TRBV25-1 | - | CASSGTGSDTETQYF
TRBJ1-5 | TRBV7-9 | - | CASSLGRQGAWSNQPQHF
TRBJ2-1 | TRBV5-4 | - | CASSSLLGVNEQFF
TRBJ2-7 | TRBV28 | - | CASSPTRGTGAYEQYF
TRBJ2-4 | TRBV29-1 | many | CSVPGSGINIQYF
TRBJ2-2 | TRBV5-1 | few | CASSPRDSGTGELFF
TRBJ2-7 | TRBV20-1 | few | CSASIQGWQYF
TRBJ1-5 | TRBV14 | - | CASSQGGTGNNQPQHF
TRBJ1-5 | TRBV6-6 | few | CASSRTGLNQPQHF
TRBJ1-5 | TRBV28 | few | CASSPGTATQPQHF
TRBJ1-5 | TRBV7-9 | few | CASSLTGGGNQPQHF
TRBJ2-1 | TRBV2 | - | CASSGSRARDEQFF
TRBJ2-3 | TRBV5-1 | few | CASSRGAGVGTDTQYF
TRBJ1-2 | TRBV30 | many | CAWSVGGGYTF
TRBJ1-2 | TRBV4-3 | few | CASSPTGTGGLGYTF
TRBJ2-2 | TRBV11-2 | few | CASKQGRHTGELFF
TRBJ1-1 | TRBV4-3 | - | CASSQDRAGGRTEAFF
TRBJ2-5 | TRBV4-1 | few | CASSHQRGGETQYF
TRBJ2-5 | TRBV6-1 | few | CASSKDRVEETQYF
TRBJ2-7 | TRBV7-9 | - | CASSWTVYEQYF
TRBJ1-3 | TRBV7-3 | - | CASRRTGSGNTIYF
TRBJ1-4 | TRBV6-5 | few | CATRDRTSEKLFF
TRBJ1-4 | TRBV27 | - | CASSPPGHEEKLFF
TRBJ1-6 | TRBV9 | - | CASSYKGDSPLHF
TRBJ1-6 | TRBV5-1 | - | CASSTGQQASYNSPLHF
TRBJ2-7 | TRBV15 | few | CATSRDNGLAGSYEQYF
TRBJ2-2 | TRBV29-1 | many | CSVAIGQGTGELFF